This T cell receptor beta chain was identified in a study of OX40 agonist ivuxolimab in advanced cancers. The overall study: Ivuxolimab was delivered to patients intravenously every 2 weeks at doses spanning 0.01 to 10 mg/kg. Findings and caveats of the study: Among patients with partial responses at 0.1-3.0 mg/kg, clonal expansion was among the lowest.

Repertoires were generated with immunoSEQ multiplex PCR, while TCRdb's copy carries only in-frame clones and drops some. The sample carries around 59,000 clones, roughly 86% recorded once. Of note for this clone: What it binds is not known.

This material consisted of CD4+ or CD8+ T cells sorted from blood, taken in a trial of the OX40 agonist ivuxolimab. This TCR came from an adult with an advanced solid tumor such as melanoma, head and neck, liver or kidney cancer.

In DNA form, the CDR3 reads TGTGCCAGCAGTATAGCGGGAGGTTCCAATGAGCAGTTCTTC. Translated, it gives CASSIAGGSNEQFF. This chain joins TRBV6-4 and TRBJ2-1; TRBD2 aligns across 10 bases. The ends lost 5 bases at V and 6 bases at J; junction bases unmatched: 4. Germline assignment: CDR1 MRHNA and CDR2 SNTAGT. CDR3 length: 14 residues.